This T cell receptor (delta chain) was identified during a study of gamma-delta chains in newborns, infants, children. By share, this clone counts as medium-sized (0.01 to 0.1%). TCRdb called clones anew from the reads with CATT. In the table there are about 11,000 delta-chain clones, roughly 9.5% of which are singletons. The CDR3 runs 20 residues. Germline V gives CDR1 GEAIGNYY, CDR2 EKD. V lost 0 bases and J lost 2; bases outside the gene matches: 12. This clonotype originated in a child who was a newborn, infant or young child, either healthy, febrile or measles-vaccinated (not recorded which). The rearrangement links TRDV2 to TRDJ3; TRDD3 matches at 7 bases. Source material: blood. The CDR3 DNA is TGTGCCTGTGACACCGTCTCCAGTCGTACTGGGGCCTGGGACACCCGACAGATGTTTTTC. This translates into CACDTVSSRTGAWDTRQMFF.